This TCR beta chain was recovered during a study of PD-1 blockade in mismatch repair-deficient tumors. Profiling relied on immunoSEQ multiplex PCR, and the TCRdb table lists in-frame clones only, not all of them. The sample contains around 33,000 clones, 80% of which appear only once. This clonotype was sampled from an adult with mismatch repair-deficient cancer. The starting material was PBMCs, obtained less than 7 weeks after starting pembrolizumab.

The CDR3 nucleotides are TGTGCCAGCAGCCTAAGGGACAGGGGTTACGAGCAGTACTTC. Amino acid sequence: CASSLRDRGYEQYF. V is TRBV7-2 and J is TRBJ2-7; 10 nucleotides align to TRBD1. J lost 4 bases, V lost 5 bases, and 5 bases had no gene match. The CDR3 has 14 residues. Germline assignment: CDR1 SGHTA and CDR2 FQGNSA.